A selection of T cell receptor beta chains follows, all from one sample in a study of identical twins. Via MiXCR, TCRdb re-called the 5' RACE reads, giving one row per CDR3 protein. The repertoire includes some 760,000 distinct CDR3 sequences, around a sixth of them detected once, and approximately 14% sits in the top ten. These data were also filed under a second study, of T cells expressing NK-cell markers.

The sequenced sample consisted of PBMCs. The receptors were gathered from a woman aged 18-35 years in good health. The conserved cysteine and the conserved F or W are not part of the CDR3 here. The size of a clone is reported for some rows only, either as once, few or many, or as a class for expanded clones.

>TRBJ1-5|TRBV12-3/TRBV12-4|few
ASSYGVSNQPQH
>TRBJ1-2|TRBV2|-
ASSEDNAGGYGYT
>TRBJ1-1|TRBV10-3|few
AISPSPQEAF
>TRBJ2-1|TRBV12-5|few
ASGPDSYRMNEQF
>TRBJ2-7|TRBV10-3|-
AISATGLSYEQY
>TRBJ2-5|TRBV12-3/TRBV12-4|-
ASSFYLETQY
>TRBJ1-2|TRBV12-3/TRBV12-4|-
ASSFLQEGIYGYT
>TRBJ2-4|TRBV20-1|-
SARSGSQNIQY
>TRBJ1-2|TRBV20-1|many
SARERTGGNGYT
>TRBJ1-5|TRBV5-8|-
ASSLSVSYSNQPQH
>TRBJ2-7|TRBV12-3/TRBV12-4|many
ASSLQREQY
>TRBJ2-6|TRBV27|-
ASKDWANVLT
>TRBJ2-7|TRBV4-3|-
ASSQDSSGSGDYEQY
>TRBJ2-1|TRBV4-1|-
ASSLLLTALAGEAEQF
>TRBJ1-5|TRBV7-9|few
ASGQGLGQPQH
>TRBJ2-3|TRBV6-4|medium-sized
ASSESSGSTDTQY
>TRBJ1-1|TRBV7-9|-
ASSFRIAENTEAF
>TRBJ1-5|TRBV10-1|few
ASSLPYSNQPQH
>TRBJ2-6|TRBV18|-
ASSRSGTGPFSGANVLT
>TRBJ1-6|TRBV12-3/TRBV12-4|many
ASKTQGQVNSPLH
>TRBJ2-3|TRBV5-1|-
ASSLGDINTDTQY
>TRBJ2-2|TRBV5-1|few
ASSQAVMNTGELF
>TRBJ2-1|TRBV20-1|few
SARIRGQLYNEQF
>TRBJ2-1|TRBV6-5|few
ASSYRGDVYNEQF
>TRBJ2-2|TRBV6-5|-
ASSYEGTGNTGELF
>TRBJ1-5|TRBV12-3/TRBV12-4|-
ASSTVSSRGGYSNQPQH
>TRBJ1-5|TRBV4-3|few
ASSRGAWNQPQH
>TRBJ1-2|TRBV29-1|-
SVEGSEYGYT